The 2 T cell receptor beta chains below come from one sample, sequenced in a study of beta chain features in type 1 diabetes. Study-level findings and limits: TCRB CDR3s were moderately but significantly shorter in Type 1 diabetes patients in all four CD4+ subsets.

No antigen has been identified for these receptors. Of the isolated RNA, all was reverse transcribed, and so the sequenced material was expressed TCRB transcripts. TCRdb's table, derived via immunoSEQ multiplex PCR, lists solely in-frame clones and lacks some. The repertoire holds around 250,000 clones, with less than 30% as singletons. Input material: naive CD4+ T cells from blood. These receptor sequences come from a woman aged 30 to 39 with type 1 diabetes.

This clone was seen a few times. This rearrangement joins TRBV10-3 to TRBJ2-7; D gene uncertain. The V end was cut by 6 bases, the J end by 0 bases, with 6 bases between. This CDR3 is 12 amino acids long. CDR1 is ENHRY and CDR2 is SYGVKD in the germline V gene. The CDR3 nucleotides are TGTGCCATCAGGACTTCCTCCTACGAGCAGTACTTC. Its translation is CAIRTSSYEQYF.

This chain links TRBV5-1 with TRBJ2-5; possibly TRBD1 for D (5 bases). The CDR3 covers 14 residues. CDR1 SGHRS and CDR2 YFSETQ come from the germline V gene. V gave up 2 bases and J gave up 1 base, with 9 bases separating them. In DNA form, the CDR3 reads TGCGCCAGCAGCTTATCAGGGTTCCAAGAGACCCAGTACTTC. It codes for CASSLSGFQETQYF.